This T cell receptor beta chain was found in a study of blood T cell repertoires in COVID-19. Across the study: COVID-19 samples, acute and convalescent, were from the United States, Italy and Spain. Sources were T cells, B-cell-depleted T cells, or PBMCs; the material itself was cDNA or gDNA.

Sequencing was performed with immunoSEQ multiplex PCR; in TCRdb, only in-frame clones are kept and a portion is missing. The data show 200,000 to 250,000 clones, with 70% to 90% seen just once and roughly a sixth held by the top ten. Sequencing was carried out using peripheral blood. The clonotype comes from a man in his fifties or sixties with COVID-19, enrolled during active disease.

CDR3 nucleotides: TGTGCCAGCAGCTTAATTCGCAGAGGGACAGGGTTTAACTATGGCTACACCTTC. Protein product: CASSLIRRGTGFNYGYTF. This sequence joins TRBV7-2 and TRBJ1-2; 9 nucleotides match TRBD1. CDR1 and CDR2 from the germline V gene are SGHTA and FQGNSA. J gave up 1 base and V 2 bases, and 11 bases lay outside the gene matches. The CDR3 length is 18 residues.